The 17 T cell receptor beta chains listed next were all sequenced from one sample in a study of cytomegalovirus exposure and HLA in healthy donors. The PCR employed 60 Vbeta primers together with 13 Jbeta primers. The method was immunoSEQ multiplex PCR; TCRdb's version includes in-frame clones alone and lacks a portion of them. The sample comprises about 140,000 clones, 80% of which are singletons, and 2% to 2.5% rests with the top ten. Specimen: PBMCs. These receptors all stem from a man aged 45-65 years in good health and CMV-seronegative.

This clone was seen more than once but under ten times. At one boundary the junction diverges from the germline segment, which might be a read error. J is TRBJ1-1 and V is TRBV7-7; D is perhaps TRBD1 (6 bases). Per germline, CDR1 SSHAT and CDR2 FNYEAQ (reference sequence). The CDR3 loop spans 13 amino acids. The CDR3 reads CASSADRNTEAFF. CDR3 DNA: TGTGCTAGCAGCGCGGACAGGAACACTGAAGCTTTCTTT.

V and J are TRBV6-5 and TRBJ1-3, with TRBD1 identical over 9 bases. The CDR3 totals 16 residues. Trimming removed 3 bases from V and 0 bases from J; junction bases left unmatched: 3. The germline gives CDR1 MNHEY, CDR2 SVGAGI. As DNA, the CDR3 is TGTGCCAGCAGTTATGGACAGGGGAGCTCTGGAAACACCATATATTTT. It translates to CASSYGQGSSGNTIYF.

This clone was recorded once. This chain connects TRBV28 to TRBJ2-5; 10 nucleotides match TRBD2. CDR3 length equals 15 residues. The V and J ends lost 7 bases and 6 bases, in that order; junction bases with no gene match: 11. Looked up from germline, CDR1 is MDHEN and CDR2 is SYDVKM. The CDR3 loop reads CASNRSGGARQTQYF. CDR3 nucleotide sequence: TGTGCCAGCAATAGGAGCGGGGGGGCCAGACAGACCCAGTACTTC.

V gene TRBV5-1 combines with J gene TRBJ1-5; D is possibly TRBD1 (6 bases). Germline CDR1 SGHRS, CDR2 YFSETQ. The ends were cut back, 4 bases at V and 4 bases at J, with 15 bases in the middle. This CDR3 has 15 amino acids. In DNA form, the CDR3 reads TGCGCCAGCAGCCAAACAGGGACGGAAAATCAGCCCCAGCATTTT. Translation: CASSQTGTENQPQHF.

This clone has a single count. This chain joins TRBV28 and TRBJ1-5; the D gene is possibly TRBD1 (5 bases). Germline CDR1 and CDR2: MDHEN and SYDVKM. The CDR3 extends over 15 amino acids. Trimming took 2 bases from V and 0 from J, leaving 8 bases between them. The CDR3 bases are TGTGCCAGCAGTTTAATGGGGCCTAGCAATCAGCCCCAGCATTTT. Protein: CASSLMGPSNQPQHF.

This rearrangement joins TRBV15 to TRBJ2-3; D remains ambiguous. The CDR3 is made up of 13 amino acids. The V and J ends lost 2 bases and 4 bases respectively, with 7 bases between them. In germline, CDR1 is LNHNV, CDR2 YYDKDF (reference sequence). CDR3 region: CATSRRLPDTQYF. CDR3 nucleotides: TGTGCCACCAGCAGAAGACTTCCAGATACGCAGTATTTT.

This chain connects TRBV30 to TRBJ2-1, with a possible D match to TRBD2 (5 bases). There are 13 residues in the CDR3. Germline V gene data show CDR1 as GTSNPN and CDR2 as SVGIG (reference sequence). Trimming removed 1 base from V and 4 bases from J, with 8 bases in between. CDR3 nucleotide sequence: TGTGCCTGGAGTGCTAGCCAGTACAATGAGCAGTTCTTC. It encodes CAWSASQYNEQFF. The full variable domain, in which reference TRBV30 and TRBJ2-1 provide the parts outside the CDR3, is SQTIHQWPATLVQPVGSPLSLECTVEGTSNPNLYWYRQAAGRGLQLLFYSVGIGQISSEVPQNLSASRPQDRQFILSSKKLLLSDSGFYLCAWSASQYNEQFFGPGTRLTVL.

The chain links TRBV5-1 to TRBJ1-1; no clear D. The germline V gene has CDR1 SGHRS and CDR2 YFSETQ. CDR3 length: 14 residues. Trimming left V 0 bases short and J 5 bases short, with 11 bases between. CDR3 in DNA: TGCGCCAGCAGCTTGGCAGCGGGTAGGACTGAAGCTTTCTTT. This encodes CASSLAAGRTEAFF.

The CDR3 reads CASSFQGTGNTIYF. The CDR3 region has the DNA TGTGCCAGCAGCTTCCAGGGTACTGGAAACACCATATATTTT. This chain joins TRBV5-4 and TRBJ1-3, with a possible D match to TRBD1 (5 bases). The CDR3 length is 14 residues. The germline V and J ends were trimmed by 2 bases and 2 bases, with 8 bases remaining between them. Germline V CDR1 and CDR2: SGHNT, YYREEE (reference sequence). Using reference TRBV5-4 and TRBJ1-3 for the parts outside the CDR3, the full variable domain is ETGVTQSPTHLIKTRGQQVTLRCSSQSGHNTVSWYQQALGQGPQFIFQYYREEENGRGNFPPRFSGLQFPNYSSELNVNALELDDSALYLCASSFQGTGNTIYFGEGSWLTVV.

The V gene is TRBV27, the J gene TRBJ1-2; 10 bases match TRBD1. The V gene's germline CDR1 is MNHEY and CDR2 SMNVEV (reference sequence). This CDR3 contains 13 residues. V trimming: 9 bases; J trimming: 4 bases; junction bases outside the gene matches: 5. In DNA, the CDR3 is TGTGCCAGTCGCGGGACAGGGGTCTATGGCTACACCTTC. Translated: CASRGTGVYGYTF.

The rearrangement uses TRBV6-1 and TRBJ1-1; D is perhaps TRBD1 (6 bases). Per germline, CDR1 MNHNS and CDR2 SASEGT. Trimming left V 1 base short and J 1 base short, with 7 bases between. This CDR3 has 14 amino acids. The CDR3 loop is CASSEGTENTEAFF. CDR3 coding DNA: TGTGCCAGCAGTGAAGGGACAGAGAACACTGAAGCTTTCTTT.

V and J are TRBV5-4 and TRBJ2-7; 7 bases are shared with TRBD1. The CDR3 is 16 amino acids. Per the germline V gene, CDR1 is SGHNT and CDR2 is YYREEE (reference sequence). The V and J ends lost 3 bases and 0 bases, in that order; junction bases with no gene match: 9. CDR3 bases: TGTGCCAGCAGCTCCCAACAGGGGCAATACTCCTACGAGCAGTACTTC. It encodes CASSSQQGQYSYEQYF.

The V call is TRBV12-5, the J call TRBJ1-5, with 9 bases matching TRBD1. The CDR3 covers 19 residues. The germline gives CDR1 LGHNT, CDR2 FRNRAP. The V and J ends lost 2 bases and 0 bases, in that order; junction bases with no gene match: 11. As DNA, the CDR3 is TGTGCTAGTGGTTTGAGCCCGGGACAGGGCTTTTATAGCAATCAGCCCCAGCATTTT. Translation gives CASGLSPGQGFYSNQPQHF. Using reference TRBV12-5 and TRBJ1-5 for the parts outside the CDR3, the full variable domain is DARVTQTPRHKVTEMGQEVTMRCQPILGHNTVFWYRQTMMQGLELLAYFRNRAPLDDSGMPKDRFSAEMPDATLATLKIQPSEPRDSAVYFCASGLSPGQGFYSNQPQHFGDGTRLSIL.

J is TRBJ2-7 and V is TRBV5-1; 10 bases are shared with TRBD1. The CDR3 is made up of 15 amino acids. The V gene end was trimmed by 4 bases and the J gene end by 1 base; junction bases not matched to a gene: 5. Germline loops: CDR1 SGHRS, CDR2 YFSETQ. This CDR3 reads CASSPGQGGSYEQYF. CDR3 sequence (DNA): TGCGCCAGCAGCCCCGGACAGGGGGGGTCCTACGAGCAGTACTTC.

The chain uses TRBV9 and TRBJ2-2; no reliable D call. The germline CDR1 and CDR2 sequences are SGDLS and YYNGEE. The CDR3 runs to 14 residues. Deletions cut 1 base from V and 0 bases from J, with 4 bases between. CDR3 loop: CASSVLSNTGELFF. Here the CDR3 DNA reads TGTGCCAGCAGCGTACTCTCGAACACCGGGGAGCTGTTTTTT.

There are a few counts of this clone. The genes are TRBV19 and TRBJ1-5; 9 positions agree with TRBD1. The CDR3 contains 13 residues. The germline gives CDR1 LNHDA, CDR2 SQIVND (reference sequence). The J segment lost 9 bases and the V segment lost 8 bases, leaving 8 bases of the junction unmatched. CDR3 sequence: CASHRGRGSPQHF. The CDR3 nucleotides read TGTGCCAGTCACAGGGGGCGAGGTTCGCCCCAGCATTTT.

J is TRBJ2-3 and V is TRBV7-6; 7 bases map to TRBD1. CDR1 is SGHVS and CDR2 is FNYEAQ in the germline V gene. The CDR3 is made up of 15 amino acids. V shed 3 bases and J 1 base; nucleotides not matched to a gene: 4. CDR3: CASSFQGGGTDTQYF. CDR3 nucleotides: TGTGCCAGCAGCTTTCAAGGGGGCGGCACAGATACGCAGTATTTT.